This T cell receptor (beta chain) originates from a study of control samples from healthy donors and cancer patients. Trimming removed 4 bases at V and 6 bases at J, with 15 bases between. The CDR3 is 14 residues long. Germline V gene lookup returns CDR1 LGHDT and CDR2 YNNKEL (reference sequence). Repertoires were generated with immunoSEQ multiplex PCR, while TCRdb's copy carries only in-frame clones and drops some. This table holds a few hundred thousand clones, around 90% found once. Sequenced: PBMCs. This clonotype originated in a man aged 40-49 years with head and neck cancer. The chain joins TRBV3-1 (or the pseudogene TRBV3-2) to TRBJ1-2, with D possibly being TRBD1 (6 bases). The CDR3 sequence is CASSPNRERDGYTF. CDR3 DNA sequence: TGTGCCAGCAGCCCCAACAGGGAAAGGGATGGCTACACCTTC.